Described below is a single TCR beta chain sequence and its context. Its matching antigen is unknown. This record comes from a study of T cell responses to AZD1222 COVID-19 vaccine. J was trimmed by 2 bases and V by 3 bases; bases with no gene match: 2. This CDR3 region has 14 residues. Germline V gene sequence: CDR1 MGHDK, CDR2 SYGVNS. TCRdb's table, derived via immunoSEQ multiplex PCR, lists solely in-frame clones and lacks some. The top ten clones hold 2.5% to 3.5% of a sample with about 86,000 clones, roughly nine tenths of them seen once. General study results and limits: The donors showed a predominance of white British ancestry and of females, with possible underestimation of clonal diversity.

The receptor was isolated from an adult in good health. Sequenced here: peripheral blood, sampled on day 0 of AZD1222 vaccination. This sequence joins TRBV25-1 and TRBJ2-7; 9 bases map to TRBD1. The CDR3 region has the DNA TGTGCCAGCAGTGAGGGGACAGGGACCTACGAGCAGTACTTC. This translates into CASSEGTGTYEQYF.